This record looks at one TCR beta chain sequence and its context. What it binds is unknown. PCR involved 60 Vbeta and 13 Jbeta primers. The table came from immunoSEQ multiplex PCR; TCRdb's copy has only in-frame clones and leaves some out. This table lists about 110,000 clones. This specimen belongs to a study of cytomegalovirus exposure and HLA in healthy donors. Study findings and constraints: It was likely that a cluster of highly shared sequence variants was a sequencing artifact.

The V gene's germline CDR1 is MNHNS and CDR2 SASEGT. There are 15 residues in the CDR3. V was shortened by 1 base and J by 10 bases, with 19 bases between the two germline ends. Each donor was healthy, and each was a bone marrow donor. The rearrangement joins TRBV6-1 to TRBJ1-1, with a weak D call TRBD1 (5 bases). Sequencing was carried out using PBMCs. The TCR originated in a man over 45 in good health and CMV-seronegative. CDR3 nucleotides: TGTGCCAGCAGTGAAGTGGTCGACGGGCAGGGAAGAGCTTTCTTT. Translation: CASSEVVDGQGRAFF.